This T cell receptor (beta chain) derives from a study of T cells in pancreatic ductal adenocarcinoma. Whole-study results and caveats: Tumor and blood clonality did not differ significantly, about 0.11 versus 0.072. Comparisons of tumor and blood clonality may show falsely lower tumor diversity. Tumor samples had fewer productive templates and about 8-fold fewer unique clonotypes than blood.

Surgery without prior neoadjuvant therapy was the treatment of the selected pancreatic ductal adenocarcinoma patients. Generated by immunoSEQ multiplex PCR, the TCRdb table keeps only in-frame clones and is missing some. Among more than 85,000 clones listed, about 95% were seen once. As concerns this clone: Its target is unknown.

CDR3 length equals 14 residues. Germline V gene lookup returns CDR1 KGHSH and CDR2 LQKENI. V gave up 1 base and J gave up 6 bases, with 11 bases separating them. The sample taken for sequencing was PBMCs. The chain employs TRBV18 and TRBJ2-3; no clear D gene. The origin of this receptor is a human donor with pancreatic ductal adenocarcinoma. Here the CDR3 DNA reads TGTGCCAGCTCACCACAGACTCTTCATGATACGCAGTATTTT. Protein sequence: CASSPQTLHDTQYF. Complete variable domain (other parts from reference TRBV18 and TRBJ2-3): NAGVMQNPRHLVRRRGQEARLRCSPMKGHSHVYWYRQLPEEGLKFMVYLQKENIIDESGMPKERFSAEFPKEGPSILRIQQVVRGDSAAYFCASSPQTLHDTQYFGPGTRLTVL.